The clone carrying this T cell receptor beta chain was found a few times. Its specificity is unknown. This specimen belongs to a study of blood T cells in healthy people across ages. At the level of the study: Template switching caught about one barcoded beta molecule for each two T cells.

Per sample, a minimum of 7 million PBMCs were isolated. Notes on the study in general: Aged donors had fewer naive CD4+ cells and lower diversity than long-lived donors.

The second PCR ran about 7 to 12 cycles with a sample-barcoded 5' primer and J-beta primers. CDR3-containing paired-end reads numbering at least 2.5 million came from each sample. Each CDR3 protein is one row after TCRdb ran MiXCR on the 5' RACE reads. The table includes around 900,000 distinct CDR3 sequences, around 30% detected once. The CDR3 sequence is 20 residues long. The V and J genes are TRBV21-1 and TRBJ2-1; TRBD2, the table's D call, was not compared with the DNA. TRBV21-1 is labeled a pseudogene. Material for sequencing was blood. The TCR comes from a woman of 80 years or more in good health. In nucleotides, the CDR3 is TGTGCCAGCAGTCTTGTGGCTAGCGGGAGGGCCTCGGACTCCTACAATGAGCAGTTCTTC. Amino acids: CASSLVASGRASDSYNEQFF.